The sequence of this T cell receptor (beta chain) was determined in a study of blood T cell repertoires in COVID-19. From germline, CDR1 is SGHAT and CDR2 FQNNGV. This CDR3 has 15 residues. V lost 5 bases and J lost 2; bases outside the gene matches: 3. Original methodology: Nucleated cell counts were estimated from reference gene primer amplification. The data were produced by immunoSEQ multiplex PCR, yet TCRdb's version contains in-frame clones alone and is incomplete. The DNA gave D and trimming, while V, J and clone size come from that table. The top ten clones hold around 2.7% of a sample with a few hundred thousand clones, more than 75% of them seen once.

The chain joins TRBV11-2 to TRBJ2-1; 10 bases agree with TRBD1. Material: peripheral blood. The TCR sequence derives from a man aged 55-75 years with acute or convalescent COVID-19. In DNA, the CDR3 is TGTGCCAGCAGCCTCGGGACAGGGGCCTACAATGAGCAGTTCTTC. Its translation is CASSLGTGAYNEQFF.